This TCR beta chain was sequenced during a study of T-cell memory formation after mild COVID-19. TCRdb ran MiXCR on the 5' RACE reads and lists one entry per CDR3 protein. Here the sample spans 550,000 to 700,000 distinct CDR3 sequences, roughly 17% being singletons. CDR3 length: 15 residues. The V segment lost 1 base and the J segment 4 bases; nucleotides outside the gene matches: 3. Germline V gives CDR1 MGHDK, CDR2 SYGVNS. In this sample, this clonotype turned up a few times. The clonotype originates from an adult woman who had mild COVID-19 (a few samples of this study predate the infection). Cell type and time point are not known. What was sequenced was PBMCs or a T cell subset sorted from them (not recorded which). The V call is TRBV25-1, the J call TRBJ2-3; TRBD1 matches at 9 bases. Here the CDR3 reads CASSEWDRAPDTQYF. CDR3 in DNA: TGTGCCAGCAGTGAATGGGACAGGGCCCCAGATACGCAGTATTTT.